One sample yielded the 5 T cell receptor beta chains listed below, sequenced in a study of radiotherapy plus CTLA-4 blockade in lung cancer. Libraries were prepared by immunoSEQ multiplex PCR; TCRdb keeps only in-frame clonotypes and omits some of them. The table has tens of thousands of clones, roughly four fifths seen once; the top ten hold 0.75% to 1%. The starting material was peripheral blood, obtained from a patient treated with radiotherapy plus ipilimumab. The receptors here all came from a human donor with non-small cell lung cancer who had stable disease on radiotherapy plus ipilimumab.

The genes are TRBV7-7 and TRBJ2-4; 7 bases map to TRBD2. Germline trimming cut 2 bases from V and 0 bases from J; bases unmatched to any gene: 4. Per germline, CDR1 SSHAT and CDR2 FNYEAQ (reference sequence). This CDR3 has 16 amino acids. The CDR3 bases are TGTGCCAGCAGCTTACGGGGAGGGCTAGCCAAAAACATTCAGTACTTC. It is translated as CASSLRGGLAKNIQYF. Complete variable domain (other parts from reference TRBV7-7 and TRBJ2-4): GAGVSQSPRYKVTKRGQDVTLRCDPISSHATLYWYQQALGQGPEFLTYFNYEAQPDKSGLPSDRFSAERPEGSISTLTIQRTEQRDSAMYRCASSLRGGLAKNIQYFGAGTRLSVL.

The CDR3 nucleotides are TGTGCCAGCAGGTTGTTGGACGCTAACTATGGCTACACCTTC. Its translation: CASRLLDANYGYTF. This chain connects TRBV11-2 to TRBJ1-2; unclear D gene. The CDR3 spans 14 residues. Germline V gene lookup returns CDR1 SGHAT and CDR2 FQNNGV. V lost 6 bases, J lost 0 bases, and 11 bases lay in between.

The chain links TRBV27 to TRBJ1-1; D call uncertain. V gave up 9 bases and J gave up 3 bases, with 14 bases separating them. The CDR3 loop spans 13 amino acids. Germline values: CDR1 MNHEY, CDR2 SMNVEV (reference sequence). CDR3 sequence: CASRNSGDTEAFF. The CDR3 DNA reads TGTGCCAGTCGAAACAGCGGGGACACTGAAGCTTTCTTT.

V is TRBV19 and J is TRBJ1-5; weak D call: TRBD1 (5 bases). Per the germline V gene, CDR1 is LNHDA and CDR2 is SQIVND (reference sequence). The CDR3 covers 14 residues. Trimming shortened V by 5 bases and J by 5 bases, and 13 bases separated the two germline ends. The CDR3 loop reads CASSGWGGDQPQHF. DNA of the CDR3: TGTGCCAGTAGTGGCTGGGGCGGCGATCAGCCCCAGCATTTT.

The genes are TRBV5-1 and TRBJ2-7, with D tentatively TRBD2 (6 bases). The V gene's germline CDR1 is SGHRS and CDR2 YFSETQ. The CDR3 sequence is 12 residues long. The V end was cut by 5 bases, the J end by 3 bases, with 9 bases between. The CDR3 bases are TGCGCCAGCAGTGGAGGGGTCTACGAGCAGTACTTC. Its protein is CASSGGVYEQYF. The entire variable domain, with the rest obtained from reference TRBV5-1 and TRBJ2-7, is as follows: KAGVTQTPRYLIKTRGQQVTLSCSPISGHRSVSWYQQTPGQGLQFLFEYFSETQRNKGNFPGRFSGRQFSNSRSEMNVSTLELGDSALYLCASSGGVYEQYFGPGTRLTVT.